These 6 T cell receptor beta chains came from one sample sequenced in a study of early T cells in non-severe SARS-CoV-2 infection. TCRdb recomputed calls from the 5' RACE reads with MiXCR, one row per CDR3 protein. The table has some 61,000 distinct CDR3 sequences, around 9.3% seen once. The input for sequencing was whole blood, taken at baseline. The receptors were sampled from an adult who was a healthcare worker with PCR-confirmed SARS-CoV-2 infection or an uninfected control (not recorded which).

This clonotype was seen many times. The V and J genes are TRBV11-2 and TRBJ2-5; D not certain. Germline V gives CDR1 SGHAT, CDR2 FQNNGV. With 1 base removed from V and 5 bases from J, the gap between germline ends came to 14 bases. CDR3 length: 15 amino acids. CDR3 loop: CASSLGWAAGETQYF. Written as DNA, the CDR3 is TGTGCCAGCAGCTTAGGTTGGGCCGCCGGGGAGACCCAGTACTTC.

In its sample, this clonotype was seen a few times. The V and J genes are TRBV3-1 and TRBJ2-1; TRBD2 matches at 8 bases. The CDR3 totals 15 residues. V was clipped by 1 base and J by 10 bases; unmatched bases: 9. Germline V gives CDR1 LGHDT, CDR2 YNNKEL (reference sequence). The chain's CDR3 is CASSQVNSGSREQFF. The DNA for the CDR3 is TGTGCCAGCAGCCAAGTCAACAGCGGGAGCAGAGAGCAGTTCTTC.

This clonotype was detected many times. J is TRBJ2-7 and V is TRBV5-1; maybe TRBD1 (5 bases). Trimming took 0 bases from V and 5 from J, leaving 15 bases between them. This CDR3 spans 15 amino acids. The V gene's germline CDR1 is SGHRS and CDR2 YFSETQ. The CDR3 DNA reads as TGCGCCAGCAGCTTGGATGGACAAGGGGTCCACGAGCAGTACTTC. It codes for CASSLDGQGVHEQYF.

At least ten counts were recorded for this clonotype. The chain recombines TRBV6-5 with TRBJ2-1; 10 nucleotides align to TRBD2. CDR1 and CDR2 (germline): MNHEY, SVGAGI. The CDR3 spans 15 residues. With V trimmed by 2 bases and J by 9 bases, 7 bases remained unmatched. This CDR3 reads CASSYRSGRAGEQFF. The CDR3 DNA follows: TGTGCCAGCAGTTACCGGAGCGGGAGGGCCGGTGAGCAGTTCTTC.

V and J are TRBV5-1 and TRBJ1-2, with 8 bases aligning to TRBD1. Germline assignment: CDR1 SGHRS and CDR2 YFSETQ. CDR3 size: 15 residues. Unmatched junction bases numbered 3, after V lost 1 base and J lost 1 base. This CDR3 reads CASSLNRGNNYGYTF. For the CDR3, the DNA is TGCGCCAGCAGCTTGAACAGGGGGAATAACTATGGCTACACCTTC. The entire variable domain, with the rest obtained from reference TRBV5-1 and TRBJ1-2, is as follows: KAGVTQTPRYLIKTRGQQVTLSCSPISGHRSVSWYQQTPGQGLQFLFEYFSETQRNKGNFPGRFSGRQFSNSRSEMNVSTLELGDSALYLCASSLNRGNNYGYTFGSGTRLTVV.

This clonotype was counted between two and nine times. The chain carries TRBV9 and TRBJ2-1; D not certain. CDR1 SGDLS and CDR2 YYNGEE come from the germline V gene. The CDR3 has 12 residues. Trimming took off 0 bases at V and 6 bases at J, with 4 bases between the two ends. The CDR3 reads CASSVGFNEQFF. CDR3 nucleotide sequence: TGTGCCAGCAGCGTAGGTTTCAATGAGCAGTTCTTC.